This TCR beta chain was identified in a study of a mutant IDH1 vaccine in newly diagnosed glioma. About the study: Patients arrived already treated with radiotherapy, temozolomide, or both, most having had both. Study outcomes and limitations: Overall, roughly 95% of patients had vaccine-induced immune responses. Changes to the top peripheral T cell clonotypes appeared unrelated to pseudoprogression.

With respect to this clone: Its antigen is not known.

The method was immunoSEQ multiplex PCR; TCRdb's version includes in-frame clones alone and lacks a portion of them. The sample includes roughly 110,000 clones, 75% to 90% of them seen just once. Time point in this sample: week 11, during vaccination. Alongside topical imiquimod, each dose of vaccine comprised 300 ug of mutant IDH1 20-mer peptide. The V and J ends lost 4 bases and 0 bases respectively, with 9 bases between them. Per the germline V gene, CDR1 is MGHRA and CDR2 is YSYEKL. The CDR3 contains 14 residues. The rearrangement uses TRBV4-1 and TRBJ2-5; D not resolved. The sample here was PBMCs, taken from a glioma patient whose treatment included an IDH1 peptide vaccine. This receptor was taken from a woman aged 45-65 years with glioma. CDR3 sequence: CASSPTGYQETQYF. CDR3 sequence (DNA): TGCGCCAGCAGCCCCACCGGGTACCAAGAGACCCAGTACTTC.